One sample yielded the 15 T cell receptor beta chains listed below, sequenced in a study. TCRdb reanalysed the RT-PCR reads using MiXCR and keeps one entry per CDR3 protein. The data show hundreds of thousands of distinct CDR3 sequences, with 13% to 15% seen just once and 3% to 4.5% held by the top ten. Sequenced: memory CD4+ T cells from blood. These receptor sequences come from a female donor in good health, serving as a healthy control.

This clonotype was seen at least ten times. As DNA, the CDR3 is TGTGCCAGCACCGGAACCGAAGGGGAAAAACTGTTTTTT. It specifies CASTGTEGEKLFF. This sequence joins TRBV2 and TRBJ1-4, with D hard to call. Deletions cut 7 bases from V and 8 bases from J, with 14 bases between. Per germline, CDR1 SNHLY and CDR2 FYNNEI. The CDR3 contains 13 residues.

The chain recombines TRBV20-1 with TRBJ2-1, with D maybe TRBD1 (6 bases). This CDR3 is 16 amino acids long. Germline-derived CDR1 and CDR2 are DFQATT and SNEGSKA (reference sequence). V lost 6 bases and J 5 bases, leaving 23 bases between the germline ends. CDR3 DNA: TGCAGTGCCCACACCAGGGGCCGGGGATGGGACAATGAGCAGTTCTTC. Translated: CSAHTRGRGWDNEQFF.

This clonotype was seen once. With a much larger clone just one base away, this may be a read error. The chain carries TRBV20-1 and TRBJ1-2, with D possibly TRBD1 on 5 matching bases. Trimming stripped 4 bases from V and 7 bases from J, with 16 bases between. The germline gives CDR1 DFQATT, CDR2 SNEGSKA (reference sequence). This CDR3 region has 13 residues. The CDR3 here is CSAIVTAGAGYTF. CDR3 in DNA: TGCAGTGCTATAGTGACAGCAGGAGCTGGCTACACCTTC.

This clonotype has more than one count but fewer than ten. The chain employs TRBV20-1 and TRBJ1-2; 7 positions agree with TRBD1. This CDR3 has 15 residues. CDR1 DFQATT and CDR2 SNEGSKA come from the germline V gene (reference sequence). Unmatched junction bases numbered 12, after V lost 1 base and J lost 7 bases. CDR3 region: CSARVPLDRQGGYTF. The CDR3 DNA follows: TGCAGTGCTAGAGTCCCCCTGGACAGGCAGGGTGGCTACACCTTC.

The chain links TRBV6-2 or TRBV6-3 to TRBJ1-5, with no clear D. Germline values: CDR1 MNHEY, CDR2 SVGEGT. V lost 8 bases and J 1 base, leaving 18 bases between the germline ends. CDR3 size: 16 residues. The CDR3 protein is CASSKKPVASNQPQHF. The CDR3 bases are TGTGCCAGCTCTAAAAAGCCGGTGGCGAGCAATCAGCCCCAGCATTTT.

The table lists this clonotype with a few counts. The CDR3 coding sequence is TGCAGTGTGGACTTTTCTGGCACAGATACGCAGTATTTT. It is translated as CSVDFSGTDTQYF. This chain links TRBV20-1 with TRBJ2-3; perhaps TRBD2 as D (5 bases). Looked up from germline, CDR1 is DFQATT and CDR2 is SNEGSKA (reference sequence). This CDR3 is built from 13 residues. V lost 7 bases and J 1 base, leaving 12 bases between the germline ends.

This clonotype has at least ten counts. V and J are TRBV20-1 and TRBJ2-7; no reliable D call. This CDR3 has 11 amino acids. Between the trimmed V and J ends, which lost 5 bases and 6 bases, there was a span of 11 bases. Germline loops: CDR1 DFQATT, CDR2 SNEGSKA (reference sequence). Here the CDR3 DNA reads TGCAGTGCTCTCGTAGTAGGCGAGCAGTACTTC. Its translation is CSALVVGEQYF.

This clonotype has at least ten counts. The chain couples TRBV7-2 to TRBJ2-3; 7 bases are shared with TRBD2. CDR3 size: 15 residues. J gave up 4 bases and V 3 bases, and 7 bases lay outside the gene matches. Germline V gives CDR1 SGHTA, CDR2 FQGNSA. CDR3 bases: TGTGCCAGCAGCTTCCGGGCAGGGAGGGCAGATACGCAGTATTTT. It translates to CASSFRAGRADTQYF.

Comments on this clonotype: This may arise from a read error, as a much more abundant clone is one base away. The chain recombines TRBV15 with TRBJ2-7, with D possibly TRBD2 on 5 matching bases. The CDR3 is 15 residues long. Per the germline V gene, CDR1 is LNHNV and CDR2 is YYDKDF (reference sequence). Trimming removed 0 bases from V and 7 bases from J, with 16 bases in between. CDR3 nucleotides: TGTGCCACCAGCAGAGAGGCCGGGATCGGTAATGAGCAGTACTTC. Residues: CATSREAGIGNEQYF.

DNA of the CDR3: TGTGCCAGCAGCTCAAAGACAGGAGGAGAGACCCAGTACTTC. Amino acids: CASSSKTGGETQYF. The chain employs TRBV5-4 and TRBJ2-5, with D perhaps TRBD1 (6 bases). Per germline, CDR1 SGHNT and CDR2 YYREEE (reference sequence). Trimming took off 3 bases at V and 4 bases at J, with 13 bases between the two ends. The CDR3 is 14 residues long.

V is TRBV27 and J is TRBJ2-1; TRBD1 might be the D (6 bases). This CDR3 region has 16 residues. Germline CDR1 reads MNHEY; CDR2 reads SMNVEV (reference sequence). V lost 2 bases, J lost 3 bases, and 14 bases lay in between. CDR3 sequence (DNA): TGTGCCAGCAGTTTACGGAGGAGACAGGTCTACAATGAGCAGTTCTTC. It yields the protein CASSLRRRQVYNEQFF.

The V call is TRBV20-1, the J call TRBJ2-1, with 10 bases lining up with TRBD2. Trimming at V came to 5 bases and at J to 4 bases, leaving 5 bases not matched to a gene. CDR1 is DFQATT, CDR2 SNEGSKA, per germline (reference sequence). This CDR3 has 14 residues. The CDR3 loop reads CSARGSGGYNEQFF. In DNA form, the CDR3 reads TGCAGTGCTCGGGGTAGCGGGGGGTACAATGAGCAGTTCTTC.

About this clonotype: A much bigger clone sits one base away, suggesting this may be a read error. The chain joins TRBV11-2 to TRBJ2-6, with D uncertain. The CDR3 covers 15 residues. Germline V gives CDR1 SGHAT, CDR2 FQNNGV. The V end was cut by 3 bases, the J end by 0 bases, with 6 bases between. CDR3 loop: CASSFGNSGANVLTF. In nucleotides, the CDR3 is TGTGCCAGCAGCTTTGGGAACTCTGGGGCCAACGTCCTGACTTTC.

The chain employs TRBV12-3 or TRBV12-4 and TRBJ2-3; 14 nucleotides line up with TRBD2. V shed 5 bases and J 2 bases; nucleotides not matched to a gene: 15. This CDR3 is 20 amino acids long. CDR3 nucleotide sequence: TGTGCCAGCAGTCCGCCGGCGGGACTAGCGGGAGCTTTCCTCACAGATACGCAGTATTTT. Encoded protein: CASSPPAGLAGAFLTDTQYF.

V gene TRBV18 combines with J gene TRBJ1-3, with 7 bases that match TRBD1. The CDR3 consists of 14 residues. V gave up 5 bases and J gave up 3 bases; unmatched junction bases: 4. CDR1 KGHSH and CDR2 LQKENI come from the germline V gene. For the CDR3, the DNA is TGTGCCAGCTCATACGACAGGGATGGAAACACCATATATTTT. It is translated as CASSYDRDGNTIYF.